This T cell receptor (beta chain) was obtained from a study of shared clonotypes between healthy human individuals. From germline, CDR1 is LNHDA and CDR2 SQIVND (reference sequence). V was shortened by 4 bases and J by 3 bases, with 4 bases between the two germline ends. The CDR3 totals 12 residues. Each PCR replicate from the sorted subsets contained roughly 210 ng DNA, which is tens of thousands of T cell genomes. Sequencing was performed with immunoSEQ multiplex PCR; in TCRdb, only in-frame clones are kept and a portion is missing. The sample consists of around 2,000,000 clones, 85% to 95% of them appearing once. With regard to this clone: Its specificity is not known.

Notes on the study in general: Inspection by rarefaction showed sorted-subset sequencing to be incomplete despite large depth. Shared clonotypes across all four donors exceeded non-shared ones in generation probability.

The sequence derives from a man younger than 35 in good health. The specimen was naive CD4+ T cells sorted from blood. Subset denoted: CD45RA+ positively selected. V gene TRBV19 combines with J gene TRBJ1-5, with D unclear. Here the CDR3 reads CASSKANQPQHF. The CDR3 DNA sequence: TGTGCCAGTAGTAAGGCCAATCAGCCCCAGCATTTT.